This paragraph covers one T cell receptor beta chain sequence. Its specificity is unknown. Repertoires were generated with immunoSEQ multiplex PCR, while TCRdb's copy carries only in-frame clones and drops some. The sample holds about 48,000 clones, around nine tenths seen once. Trimming removed 0 bases at V and 6 bases at J, with 6 bases between. CDR3 length: 13 residues. Germline assignment: CDR1 SGHRS and CDR2 YFSETQ. CTLA-4 blockade using ipilimumab, together with focal radiation, was received by patients with chemo-refractory metastatic non-small-cell lung cancer. This record comes from a study of radiotherapy plus CTLA-4 blockade in lung cancer. For the study at large: Across the patients, objective responses occurred in approximately 19%, and disease control in 31%. The study, taken as a whole, reports: Tumor-origin TCR clones grew in blood after radiotherapy plus ipilimumab.

Source: peripheral blood, taken from a patient treated with radiotherapy plus ipilimumab. The clonotype comes from a human donor with non-small cell lung cancer that progressed on radiotherapy plus ipilimumab. Some clones in this sample may be carry-over from other donors' samples. The J gene is TRBJ1-4, the V gene TRBV5-1; D remains unclear. Written as DNA, the CDR3 is TGCGCCAGCAGCTTGGTGCAGGATGAAAAACTGTTTTTT. This gives the protein CASSLVQDEKLFF.